The sequence of this TCR beta chain was determined in a study of T cell repertoires in cytomegalovirus infection. The CDR3 covers 16 residues. Losses at the gene ends were 5 bases for V and 1 base for J; bases not matched to a gene: 4. One entry per CDR3 protein, called by TCRdb with MiXCR from the reads. The data contain roughly 80,000 distinct CDR3 sequences, 20% to 30% of them singletons. Study-wide results and caveats: Dominating the ex vivo response were HLA-C-restricted CMV-specific TCR beta clonotypes.

With regard to this clonotype: Its antigen is undetermined.

This TCR came from a human donor in good health (CMV status not recorded). Some clones in this sample may be carry-over from other donors' samples. This specimen was CD8+ T cells from cultured PBMCs, taken from culture after CMV antigen stimulation. This chain connects TRBV12-3 or TRBV12-4 to TRBJ2-7; 14 positions agree with TRBD2. CDR3 amino acids: CASSRGLAGDSYEQYF. CDR3 coding DNA: TGTGCCAGCAGTCGGGGACTAGCGGGAGATTCCTACGAGCAGTACTTC.